This TCR beta chain was captured by sequencing in a study of T-cell reconstitution after alpha-beta-depleted transplantation in children. Unique molecular identifiers tagged the TCRbeta library. Using its own MiXCR run on the PCR reads, TCRdb lists one record per CDR3 protein. The data hold hundreds of thousands of distinct CDR3 sequences, with around 13% observed a single time. Study-level points and caveats: At one year after transplant, newly produced T cells mostly accounted for T-cell counts and diversity. Two months or so post-transplant, alpha-beta T cells reportedly derived from several hundred expanded graft clones.

This clonotype was observed a handful of times. The antigen is unknown. This TCR derives from a girl aged 2 to 10 with congenital amegakaryocytic thrombocytopenia, due to receive a stem cell transplant. This material consisted of PBMCs, taken before TCRalphabeta/CD19-depleted stem cell transplant.

CDR3 nucleotides: TGTGCCAGCAGTGAAAGTTGGGACAGGAGGTCCTACGAGCAGTACTTC. It encodes CASSESWDRRSYEQYF. The chain joins TRBV2 to TRBJ2-7; 8 nucleotides agree with TRBD1. CDR3 length: 16 amino acids. The germline CDR1 and CDR2 sequences are SNHLY and FYNNEI. V trimming: 2 bases; J trimming: 1 base; junction bases outside the gene matches: 7.